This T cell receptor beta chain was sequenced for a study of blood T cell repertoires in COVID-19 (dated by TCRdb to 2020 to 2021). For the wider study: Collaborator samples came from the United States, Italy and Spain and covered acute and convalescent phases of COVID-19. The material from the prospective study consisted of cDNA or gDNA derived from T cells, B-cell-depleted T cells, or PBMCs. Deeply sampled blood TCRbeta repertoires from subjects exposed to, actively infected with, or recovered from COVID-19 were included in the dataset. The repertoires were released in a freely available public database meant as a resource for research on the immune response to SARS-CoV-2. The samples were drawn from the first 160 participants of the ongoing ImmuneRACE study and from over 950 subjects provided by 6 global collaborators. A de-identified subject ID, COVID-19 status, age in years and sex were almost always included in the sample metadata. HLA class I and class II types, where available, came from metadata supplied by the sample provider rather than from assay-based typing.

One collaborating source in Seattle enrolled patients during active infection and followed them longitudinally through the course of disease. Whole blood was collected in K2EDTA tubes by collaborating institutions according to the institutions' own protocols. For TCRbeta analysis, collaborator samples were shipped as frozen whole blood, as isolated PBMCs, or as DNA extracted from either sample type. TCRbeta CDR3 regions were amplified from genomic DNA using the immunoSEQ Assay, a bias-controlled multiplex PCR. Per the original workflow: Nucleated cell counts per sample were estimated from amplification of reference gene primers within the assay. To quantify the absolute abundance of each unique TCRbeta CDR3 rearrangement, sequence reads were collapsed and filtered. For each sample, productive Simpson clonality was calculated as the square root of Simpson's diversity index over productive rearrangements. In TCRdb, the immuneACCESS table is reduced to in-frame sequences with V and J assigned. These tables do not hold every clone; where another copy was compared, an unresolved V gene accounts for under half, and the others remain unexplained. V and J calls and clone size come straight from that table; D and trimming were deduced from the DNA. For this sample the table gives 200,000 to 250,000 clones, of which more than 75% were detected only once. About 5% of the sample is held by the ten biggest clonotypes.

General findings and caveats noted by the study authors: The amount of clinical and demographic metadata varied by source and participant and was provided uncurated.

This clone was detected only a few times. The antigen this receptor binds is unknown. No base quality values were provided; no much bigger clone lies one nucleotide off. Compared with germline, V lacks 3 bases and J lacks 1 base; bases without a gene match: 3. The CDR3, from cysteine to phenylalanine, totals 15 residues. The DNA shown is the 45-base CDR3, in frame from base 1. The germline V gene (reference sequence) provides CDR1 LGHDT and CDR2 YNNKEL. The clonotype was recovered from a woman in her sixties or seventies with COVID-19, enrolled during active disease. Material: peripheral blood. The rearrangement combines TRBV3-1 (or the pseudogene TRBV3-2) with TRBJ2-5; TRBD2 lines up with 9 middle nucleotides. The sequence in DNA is TGTGCCAGCAGCCAGCCGGGACTAGCCCAAGAGACCCAGTACTTC. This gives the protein CASSQPGLAQETQYF.